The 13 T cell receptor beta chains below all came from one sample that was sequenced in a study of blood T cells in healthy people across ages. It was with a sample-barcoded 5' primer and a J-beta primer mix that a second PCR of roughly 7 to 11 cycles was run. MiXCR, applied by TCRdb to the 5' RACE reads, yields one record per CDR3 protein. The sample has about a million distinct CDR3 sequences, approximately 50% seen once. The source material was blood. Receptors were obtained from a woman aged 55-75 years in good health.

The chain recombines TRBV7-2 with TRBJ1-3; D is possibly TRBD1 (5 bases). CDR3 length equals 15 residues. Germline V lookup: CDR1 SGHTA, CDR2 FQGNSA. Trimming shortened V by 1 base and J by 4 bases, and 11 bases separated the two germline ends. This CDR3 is CASSLVGGEGNTIYF. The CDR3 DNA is TGTGCCAGCAGCTTAGTAGGAGGGGAAGGAAACACCATATATTTT.

The CDR3 protein is CAIRAGTSGPLMGETQYF. The CDR3 nucleotides read TGTGCCATCAGAGCAGGGACTAGCGGACCCCTGATGGGGGAGACCCAGTACTTC. The chain employs TRBV10-3 and TRBJ2-5; the match to TRBD2 covers 11 bases. The length of the CDR3 is 18 residues. V lost 6 bases and J lost 5; bases outside the gene matches: 17. The germline V gene has CDR1 ENHRY and CDR2 SYGVKD.

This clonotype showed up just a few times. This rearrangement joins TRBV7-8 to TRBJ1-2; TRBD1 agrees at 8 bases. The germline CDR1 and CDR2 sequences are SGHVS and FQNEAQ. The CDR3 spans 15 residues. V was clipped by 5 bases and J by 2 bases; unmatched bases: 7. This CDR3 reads CASSPGQGLNYGYTF. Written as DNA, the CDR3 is TGTGCCAGCAGCCCAGGACAGGGACTGAACTATGGCTACACCTTC.

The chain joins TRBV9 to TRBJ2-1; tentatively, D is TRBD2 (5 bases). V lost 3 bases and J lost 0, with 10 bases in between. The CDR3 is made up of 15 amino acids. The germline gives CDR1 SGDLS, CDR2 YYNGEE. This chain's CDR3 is CASSGTQASYNEQFF. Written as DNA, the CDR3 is TGTGCCAGCAGCGGGACTCAGGCCTCCTACAATGAGCAGTTCTTC. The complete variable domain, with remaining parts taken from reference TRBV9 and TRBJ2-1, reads DSGVTQTPKHLITATGQRVTLRCSPRSGDLSVYWYQQSLDQGLQFLIQYYNGEERAKGNILERFSAQQFPDLHSELNLSSLELGDSALYFCASSGTQASYNEQFFGPGTRLTVL.

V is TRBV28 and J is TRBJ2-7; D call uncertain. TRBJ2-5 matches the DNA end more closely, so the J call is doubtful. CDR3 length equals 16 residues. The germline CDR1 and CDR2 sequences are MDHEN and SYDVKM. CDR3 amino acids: CASSLGSSKYYETQYF. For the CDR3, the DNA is TGTGCCAGCTCGCTCGGGTCTTCAAAATATTATGAGACCCAGTACTTC.

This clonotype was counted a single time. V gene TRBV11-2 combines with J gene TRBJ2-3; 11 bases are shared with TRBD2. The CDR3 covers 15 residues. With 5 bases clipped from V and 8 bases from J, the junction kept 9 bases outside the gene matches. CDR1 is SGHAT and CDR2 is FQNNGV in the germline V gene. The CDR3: CASSKRLAGLVTQYF. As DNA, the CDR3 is TGTGCCAGCAGCAAACGACTAGCGGGGTTGGTTACGCAGTATTTT.

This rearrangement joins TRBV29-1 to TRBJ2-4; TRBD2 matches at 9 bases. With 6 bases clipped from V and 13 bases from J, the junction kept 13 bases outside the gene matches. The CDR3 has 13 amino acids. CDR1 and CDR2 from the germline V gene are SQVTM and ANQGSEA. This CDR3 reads CSVRLADYNEQYF. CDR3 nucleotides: TGCAGCGTCCGACTAGCGGACTACAATGAGCAGTACTTC.

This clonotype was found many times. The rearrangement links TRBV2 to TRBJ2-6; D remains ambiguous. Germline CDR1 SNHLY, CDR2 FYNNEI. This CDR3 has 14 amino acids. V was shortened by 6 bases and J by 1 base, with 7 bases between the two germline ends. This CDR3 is CASRASSGANVLTF. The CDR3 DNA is TGTGCCAGCAGGGCCTCTTCTGGGGCCAACGTCCTGACTTTC. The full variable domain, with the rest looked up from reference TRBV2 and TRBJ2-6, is EPEVTQTPSHQVTQMGQEVILRCVPISNHLYFYWYRQILGQKVEFLVSFYNNEISEKSEIFDDQFSVERPDGSNFTLKIRSTKLEDSAMYFCASRASSGANVLTFGAGSRLTVL.

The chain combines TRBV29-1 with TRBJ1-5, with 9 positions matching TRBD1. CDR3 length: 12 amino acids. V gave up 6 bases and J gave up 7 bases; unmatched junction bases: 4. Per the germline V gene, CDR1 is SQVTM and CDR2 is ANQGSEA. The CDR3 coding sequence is TGCAGCGTCAAGGACAGGGGACAGCCCCAGCATTTT. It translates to CSVKDRGQPQHF. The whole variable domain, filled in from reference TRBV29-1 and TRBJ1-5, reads SAVISQKPSRDICQRGTSLTIQCQVDSQVTMMFWYRQQPGQSLTLIATANQGSEATYESGFVIDKFPISRPNLTFSTLTVSNMSPEDSSIYLCSVKDRGQPQHFGDGTRLSIL.

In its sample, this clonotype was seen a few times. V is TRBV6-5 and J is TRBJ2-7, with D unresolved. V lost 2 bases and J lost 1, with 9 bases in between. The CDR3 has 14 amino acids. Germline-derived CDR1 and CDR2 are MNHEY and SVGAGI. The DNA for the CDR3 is TGTGCCAGCAGTTACAATGGGCCGTCCTACGAGCAGTACTTC. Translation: CASSYNGPSYEQYF.

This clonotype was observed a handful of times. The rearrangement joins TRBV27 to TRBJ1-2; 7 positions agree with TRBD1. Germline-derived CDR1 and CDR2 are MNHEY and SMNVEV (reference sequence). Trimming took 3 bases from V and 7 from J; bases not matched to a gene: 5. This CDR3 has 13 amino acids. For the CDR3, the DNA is TGTGCCAGCAGTTTTACAGGGGAGTGTGGCTACACCTTC. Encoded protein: CASSFTGECGYTF.

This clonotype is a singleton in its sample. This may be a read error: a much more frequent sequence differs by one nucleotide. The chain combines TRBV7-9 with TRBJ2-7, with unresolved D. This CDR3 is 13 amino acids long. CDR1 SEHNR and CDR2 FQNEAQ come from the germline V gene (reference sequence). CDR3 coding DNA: TGTGCCGGCAGCTTACCCAGCTCCTACGAGCAGTACTTC. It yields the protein CAGSLPSSYEQYF.

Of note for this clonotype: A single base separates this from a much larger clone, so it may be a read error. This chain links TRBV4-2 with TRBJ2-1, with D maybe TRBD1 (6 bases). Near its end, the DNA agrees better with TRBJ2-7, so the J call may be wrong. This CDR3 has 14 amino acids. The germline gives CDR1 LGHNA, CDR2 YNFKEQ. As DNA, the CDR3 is TGTGCCAGCAGCCACGACTGGGGGCCCTACGAGCAGTACTTC. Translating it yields CASSHDWGPYEQYF.